The rows below give T cell receptor beta chains drawn from one sample of a study of shared clonotypes between healthy human individuals. TCRdb's copy holds only in-frame clones and misses some; the assay was immunoSEQ multiplex PCR. The sample lists roughly 1.5 million clones; approximately 98% were seen once. Sequencing was carried out using naive CD4+ T cells sorted from blood. The receptor source for this set is a man in his thirties or forties in good health. Both conserved end residues are part of each CDR3. A D gene is named only where the DNA matches it firmly. Not every row has a clone size; where given, it reads once, few, many or a size class.

j_call | clone_size | v_call | d_call | cdr3_nt | cdr3_aa
TRBJ2-7 | . | TRBV5-4 | TRBD1 | TGTGCCAGCAGCTCGACAGGGGGCTACGAGCAGTACTTC | CASSSTGGYEQYF
TRBJ2-2 | . | TRBV6-1 | TRBD2 | TGTGCCAGCAGTGAAGTTCTGGCCAGGGACTACGGGGAGCTGTTTTTT | CASSEVLARDYGELFF
TRBJ2-1 | . | TRBV14 | TRBD2 | TGTGCCAGCACCAACGGACTAGCGGGAGACAATGAGCAGTTCTTC | CASTNGLAGDNEQFF
TRBJ2-7 | . | TRBV6-5 | TRBD1 | TGTGCCAGCAGCCACACAGGGGTCGAGCAGTACTTC | CASSHTGVEQYF
TRBJ1-2 | once | TRBV6-1 | . | TGTGCCAGCAGTCCGGACCCGGACTATGGCTACACCTTC | CASSPDPDYGYTF
TRBJ2-1 | . | TRBV18 | . | TGTGCCAGCTCACCACTTCTTCGTTTGGGGACTGAGCAGTTCTTC | CASSPLLRLGTEQFF
TRBJ1-5 | . | TRBV19 | . | TGTGCCAGTAGTATCATTGGGGGGCGCGGAAACAATCAGCCCCAGCATTTT | CASSIIGGRGNNQPQHF
TRBJ2-1 | . | TRBV5-1 | TRBD2 | TGCGCCAGCAGCTTGGGACACCTCCCGGGACTAGCGGTCTACAATGAGCAGTTCTTC | CASSLGHLPGLAVYNEQFF
TRBJ2-1 | . | TRBV5-4 | . | TGTGCCAGCAGCTCGGGAGGCGTACAGGGGGACAATGAGCAGTTCTTC | CASSSGGVQGDNEQFF
TRBJ2-3 | . | TRBV27 | . | TGTGCCACCGCGTGGAGGCACCCCACAGATACGCAGTATTTT | CATAWRHPTDTQYF
TRBJ2-4 | . | TRBV6-5 | TRBD2 | TGTGCCAGCAGTTCCGGACTAGCTTACATTCAGTACTTC | CASSSGLAYIQYF
TRBJ2-7 | . | TRBV6-1 | TRBD1 | TGTGCCAGCAGGGCCGGGACAGTTGACTCCTACGAGCAGTACTTC | CASRAGTVDSYEQYF
TRBJ2-6 | . | TRBV5-1 | . | TGCGCCAGCAGCCTGACGGACTCTGGGGCCAACGTCCTGACTTTC | CASSLTDSGANVLTF
TRBJ2-7 | . | TRBV19 | . | TGTGCCAGTAGTATTGGCAGTACCTACGAGCAGTACTTC | CASSIGSTYEQYF
TRBJ2-7 | once | TRBV18 | . | TGTGCCAGCTCACCCCTCCCCAAGTCTGGGTTCGGCTACGAGCAGTACTTC | CASSPLPKSGFGYEQYF
TRBJ1-4 | . | TRBV7-9 | TRBD1 | TGTGCCAGCAGCTCCCCGACAGGGGCCTATGAAAAACTGTTTTTT | CASSSPTGAYEKLFF
TRBJ2-3 | . | TRBV7-9 | TRBD2 | TGTGCCAGCAGCCGAGACCTCGGACTAGTTCGCACAGATACGCAGTATTTT | CASSRDLGLVRTDTQYF
TRBJ2-3 | . | TRBV11-3 | TRBD2 | TGTGCCAGCAGCTTAGCTCTGGGACTAGCGGGAGAAGACGATACGCAGTATTTT | CASSLALGLAGEDDTQYF
TRBJ2-3 | . | TRBV28 | . | TGTGCCAGCAGGACCCTTTCGTCGGCTAGCACAGATACGCAGTATTTT | CASRTLSSASTDTQYF
TRBJ2-5 | . | TRBV20-1 | . | TGCAGTGCGGCGCAAGAGACCCAGTACTTC | CSAAQETQYF
TRBJ1-2 | . | TRBV5-4 | TRBD1 | TGTGCCAGCAGTAACAGAAGAAAGACACCGGGACAGGGGTATGGCTACACCTTC | CASSNRRKTPGQGYGYTF
TRBJ1-1 | . | TRBV18 | . | TGTGCCAGCTCTTTAGGGGGGCCGCTATTAACTGAAGCTTTCTTT | CASSLGGPLLTEAFF
TRBJ1-2 | once | TRBV29-1 | . | TGCAGCGTTGGGGGACCCTCCTATGGCTACACCTTC | CSVGGPSYGYTF
TRBJ2-5 | . | TRBV7-6 | TRBD2 | TGTGCCAGCAGCTTAACGACTAGCGGCCAAGAGACCCAGTACTTC | CASSLTTSGQETQYF
TRBJ2-1 | once | TRBV2 | . | TGTGCCAGCAATGGCGACAATTCCTACAATGAGCAGTTCTTC | CASNGDNSYNEQFF
TRBJ2-2 | . | TRBV27 | . | TGTGCCAGCAGCCAAGGTGGCAGGGAGACCGGGGAGCTGTTTTTT | CASSQGGRETGELFF
TRBJ2-7 | once | TRBV15 | . | TGTGCCACGGGGCCGGGGCAAGGCTCCGAGCAGTACTTC | CATGPGQGSEQYF
TRBJ1-1 | . | TRBV11-2 | . | TGTGCCAGCAGCCCCGGGCAAATGAACACTGAAGCTTTCTTT | CASSPGQMNTEAFF
TRBJ2-3 | . | TRBV9 | . | TGTGCCAGCAGCGTTTTGATTTGGCGGGATACCCCAGATACGCAGTATTTT | CASSVLIWRDTPDTQYF
TRBJ2-1 | once | TRBV7-2 | TRBD1 | TGTGCCAGCAGCAACCCGAGGACAGGGGCATCCTACAATGAGCAGTTCTTC | CASSNPRTGASYNEQFF
TRBJ2-7 | . | TRBV4-1 | TRBD2 | TGCGCCAGCAGCCAGACCGGGACTAGCGGATACGAGCAGTACTTC | CASSQTGTSGYEQYF
TRBJ2-1 | . | TRBV5-1 | TRBD1 | TGCGCCAGCAGGGGGACAGGGGCCTACAATGAGCAGCTCTTC | CASRGTGAYNEQLF
TRBJ1-5 | . | TRBV6-5 | . | TGTGCCAGCAGTTCACTTTGGGGCGGCAATCAGCCCCAGCATTTT | CASSSLWGGNQPQHF
TRBJ2-1 | . | TRBV7-9 | TRBD1 | TGTGCCAGCAGCTGGCGACAGGGGCAAGATGAGCAGTTCTTC | CASSWRQGQDEQFF
TRBJ2-2 | . | TRBV7-7 | TRBD1 | TGTGCTAGCAGCCCCCGGGACAGAATGACCGGGGAGCTGTTTTTT | CASSPRDRMTGELFF
TRBJ2-1 | . | TRBV29-1 | TRBD1 | TGCAGCGTTGTCCTGAGGGCAGGGGGTCGAAATGAGCAGTTCTTC | CSVVLRAGGRNEQFF
TRBJ2-7 | . | TRBV29-1 | . | TGCAGCGTTGAAGGGTCGTACGAGCAGTACTTC | CSVEGSYEQYF
TRBJ1-2 | . | TRBV5-8 | . | TGTGCCAGCAGCTTAGGACACGGCGGCTACACCTTC | CASSLGHGGYTF
TRBJ1-2 | once | TRBV2 | . | TGTGCCAGCAGTGGACACAACTATGGCTACACCTTC | CASSGHNYGYTF
TRBJ2-7 | . | TRBV10-3 | . | TGTGCCATCAGTGAGTCTGAGACTACATCCTACGAGCAGTACTTC | CAISESETTSYEQYF
TRBJ2-7 | . | TRBV7-6 | TRBD1 | TGTGCCAGCAGCTCCCCCTCGGGACAGGTAACCTACGAGCAGTACTTC | CASSSPSGQVTYEQYF
TRBJ2-5 | . | TRBV11-2 | . | TGTGCCAGCAGCTTAGCCCGGGAGACCCAGTACTTC | CASSLARETQYF
TRBJ2-3 | . | TRBV5-1 | . | TGCGCCAGCAGCCCCCTATTGGGAGCAGTGCGCACAGATACGCAGTATTTT | CASSPLLGAVRTDTQYF
TRBJ2-1 | . | TRBV5-1 | . | TGCGCCAGCAGCCTTTTTAACATCCAAGACAATGAGCAGTTCTTC | CASSLFNIQDNEQFF
TRBJ2-3 | . | TRBV9 | . | TGTGCCAGCGGGATGACCCCCGATACGCAGTATTTT | CASGMTPDTQYF
TRBJ2-2 | . | TRBV5-4 | . | TGTGCCAGCAGCCGATGGGGAAAGAACACCGGGGAGCTGTTTTTT | CASSRWGKNTGELFF
TRBJ2-1 | . | TRBV5-1 | . | TGCGCCAGCAGCCGGCGTGGGAGTCCCAACTCCTACAATGAGCAGTTCTTC | CASSRRGSPNSYNEQFF
TRBJ1-1 | . | TRBV7-3 | TRBD1 | TGTGCCAGCAGCTTAAGGGCAGGGGGATACACTGAAGCTTTCTTT | CASSLRAGGYTEAFF
TRBJ2-2 | . | TRBV28 | . | TGTGCCAGCAGTTTAATCGGGGAGCTGTTTTTT | CASSLIGELFF
TRBJ2-1 | . | TRBV9 | TRBD1 | TGTGCCAGCAGCGTAGCTACGGGACAGGGATTCAATGAGCAGTTCTTC | CASSVATGQGFNEQFF
TRBJ1-4 | . | TRBV14 | . | TGTGCCAGCAGCCAAGGTTTTTATGAAAAACTGTTTTTT | CASSQGFYEKLFF
TRBJ1-3 | . | TRBV4-2 | . | TGTGCCAGCAGCTACAGACAGAGCAACTCTGGAAACACCATATATTTT | CASSYRQSNSGNTIYF
TRBJ1-2 | . | TRBV11-2 | TRBD1 | TGTGCCAGCAGCGCACGATCCGGGACAGTCGATGGCTACACCTTC | CASSARSGTVDGYTF
TRBJ2-7 | once | TRBV9 | . | . | CASSVAPGTSAYF
TRBJ1-2 | . | TRBV5-1 | . | TGCGCCAGCAGCCCGCGGACTGCCGACTATGGCTACACCTTC | CASSPRTADYGYTF
TRBJ2-2 | . | TRBV4-1 | . | TGCGCCAGCAGCCACGGGACTGTTAACACCGGGGAGCTGTTTTTT | CASSHGTVNTGELFF
TRBJ2-1 | . | TRBV29-1 | TRBD2 | TGCAGCGCAGGACTAGTCAAAGGCAATGAGCAGTTCTTC | CSAGLVKGNEQFF
TRBJ2-1 | . | TRBV4-1 | . | TGCGCCAGCAGCCAAGCTACGGGCTATGAGCAGTTCTTC | CASSQATGYEQFF
TRBJ2-7 | . | TRBV27 | TRBD2 | TGTGCCAGCAGTTTACTAGCGGGAGGGCCCTACTACGAGCAGTACTTC | CASSLLAGGPYYEQYF
TRBJ2-5 | . | TRBV2 | . | TGTGCCAGCAGTGACCGGGAATGGTACCAAGAGACCCAGTACTTC | CASSDREWYQETQYF